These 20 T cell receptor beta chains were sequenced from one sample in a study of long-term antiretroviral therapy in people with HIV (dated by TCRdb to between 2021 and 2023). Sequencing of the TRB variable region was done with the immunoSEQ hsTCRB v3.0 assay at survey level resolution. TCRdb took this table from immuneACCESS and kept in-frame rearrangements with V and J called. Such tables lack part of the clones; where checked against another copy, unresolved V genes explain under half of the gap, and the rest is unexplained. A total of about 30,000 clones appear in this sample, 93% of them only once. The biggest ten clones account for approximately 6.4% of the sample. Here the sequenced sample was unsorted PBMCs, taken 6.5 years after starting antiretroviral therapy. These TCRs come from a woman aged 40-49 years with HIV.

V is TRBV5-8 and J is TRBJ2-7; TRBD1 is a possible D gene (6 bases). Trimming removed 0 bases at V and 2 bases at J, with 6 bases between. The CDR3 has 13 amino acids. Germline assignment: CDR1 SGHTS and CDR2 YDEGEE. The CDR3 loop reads CASSLDRAYEQYF. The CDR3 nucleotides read TGTGCCAGCAGCTTGGACAGGGCCTACGAGCAGTACTTC.

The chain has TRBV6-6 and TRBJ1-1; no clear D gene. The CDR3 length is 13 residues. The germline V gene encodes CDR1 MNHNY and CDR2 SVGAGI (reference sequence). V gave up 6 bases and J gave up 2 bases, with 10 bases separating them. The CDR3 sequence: CASRRTANTEAFF. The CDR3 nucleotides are TGTGCCAGCAGGCGGACGGCCAACACTGAAGCTTTCTTT.

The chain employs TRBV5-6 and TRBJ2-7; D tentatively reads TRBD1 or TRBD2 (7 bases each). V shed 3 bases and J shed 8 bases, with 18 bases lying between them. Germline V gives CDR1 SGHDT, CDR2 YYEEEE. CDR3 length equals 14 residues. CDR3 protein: CASSSRGRGRKQYF. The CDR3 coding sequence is TGTGCCAGCAGCTCCCGGGGGAGGGGGCGAAAGCAGTACTTC. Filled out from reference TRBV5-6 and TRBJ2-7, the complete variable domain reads DAGVTQSPTHLIKTRGQQVTLRCSPKSGHDTVSWYQQALGQGPQFIFQYYEEEERQRGNFPDRFSGHQFPNYSSELNVNALLLGDSALYLCASSSRGRGRKQYFGPGTRLTVT.

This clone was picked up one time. The CDR3 loop reads CASSPGTAALSNYGYTF. In DNA, the CDR3 is TGTGCCAGCTCACCAGGGACAGCCGCCCTATCTAACTATGGCTACACCTTC. V is TRBV18 and J is TRBJ1-2, with 7 bases lining up with TRBD1. This CDR3 region has 17 residues. V lost 2 bases and J lost 0; bases outside the gene matches: 9. Germline assignment: CDR1 KGHSH and CDR2 LQKENI.

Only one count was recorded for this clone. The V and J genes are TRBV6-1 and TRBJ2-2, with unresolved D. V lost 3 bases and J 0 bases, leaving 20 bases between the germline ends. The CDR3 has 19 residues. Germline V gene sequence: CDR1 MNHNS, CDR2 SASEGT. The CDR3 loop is CASSDRRRASWPNTGELFF. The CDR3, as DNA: TGTGCCAGCAGTGACCGACGCCGGGCCTCTTGGCCGAACACCGGGGAGCTGTTTTTT.

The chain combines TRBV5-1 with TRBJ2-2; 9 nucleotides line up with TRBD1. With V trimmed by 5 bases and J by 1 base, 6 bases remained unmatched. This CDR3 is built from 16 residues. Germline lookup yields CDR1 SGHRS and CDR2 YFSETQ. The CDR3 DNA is TGCGCCAGCAGGGGATTGACAGGGGGGAACACCGGGGAGCTGTTTTTT. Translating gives CASRGLTGGNTGELFF. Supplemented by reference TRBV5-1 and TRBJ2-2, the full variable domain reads KAGVTQTPRYLIKTRGQQVTLSCSPISGHRSVSWYQQTPGQGLQFLFEYFSETQRNKGNFPGRFSGRQFSNSRSEMNVSTLELGDSALYLCASRGLTGGNTGELFFGEGSRLTVL.

The CDR3 loop reads CASRSGTGGGYGYTF. CDR3 DNA: TGTGCCAGCAGATCCGGGACAGGGGGCGGCTATGGCTACACCTTC. The chain has TRBV6-5 and TRBJ1-2; 12 nucleotides agree with TRBD1. This CDR3 comprises 15 residues. V shed 6 bases and J 4 bases; nucleotides not matched to a gene: 6. In germline, CDR1 is MNHEY, CDR2 SVGAGI.

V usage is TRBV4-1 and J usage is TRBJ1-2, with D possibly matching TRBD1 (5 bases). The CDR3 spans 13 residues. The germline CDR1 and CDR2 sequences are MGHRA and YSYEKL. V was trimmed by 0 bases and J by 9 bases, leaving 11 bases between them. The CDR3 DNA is TGCGCCAGCAGCCAAGAGATGGGGGTAAGCTACACCTTC. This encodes CASSQEMGVSYTF.

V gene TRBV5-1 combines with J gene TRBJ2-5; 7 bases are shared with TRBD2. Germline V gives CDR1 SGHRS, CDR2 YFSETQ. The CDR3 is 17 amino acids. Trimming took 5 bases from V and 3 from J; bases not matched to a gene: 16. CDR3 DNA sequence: TGCGCCAGCAGATACCTACCTAGTCCCGGGGGGAAAGAGACCCAGTACTTC. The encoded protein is CASRYLPSPGGKETQYF.

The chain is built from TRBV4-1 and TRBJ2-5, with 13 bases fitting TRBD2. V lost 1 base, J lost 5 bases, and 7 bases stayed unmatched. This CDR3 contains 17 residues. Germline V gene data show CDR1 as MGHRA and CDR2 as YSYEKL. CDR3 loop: CASSQGARLAGGETQYF. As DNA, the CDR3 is TGCGCCAGCAGCCAAGGCGCCCGACTAGCGGGGGGTGAGACCCAGTACTTC.

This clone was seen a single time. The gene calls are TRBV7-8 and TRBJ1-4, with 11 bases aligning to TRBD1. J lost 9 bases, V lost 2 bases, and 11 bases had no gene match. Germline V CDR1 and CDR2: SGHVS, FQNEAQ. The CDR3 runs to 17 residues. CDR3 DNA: TGTGCCAGCAGCTTATCCGGACCCGGGACAGGGGGGCAAAAACTGTTTTTT. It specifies CASSLSGPGTGGQKLFF.

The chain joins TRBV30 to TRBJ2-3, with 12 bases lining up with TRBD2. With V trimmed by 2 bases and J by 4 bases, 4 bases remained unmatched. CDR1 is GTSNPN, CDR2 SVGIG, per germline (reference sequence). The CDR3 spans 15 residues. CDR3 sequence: CAWSLAGGRPDTQYF. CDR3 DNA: TGTGCCTGGAGTCTAGCGGGGGGGCGACCAGATACGCAGTATTTT.

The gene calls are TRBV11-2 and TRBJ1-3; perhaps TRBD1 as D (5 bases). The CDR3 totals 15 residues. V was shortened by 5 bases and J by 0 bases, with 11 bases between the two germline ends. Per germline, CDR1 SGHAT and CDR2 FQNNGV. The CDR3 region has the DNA TGTGCCAGCAGCCCGGGGGTGGGCTCTGGAAACACCATATATTTT. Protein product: CASSPGVGSGNTIYF.

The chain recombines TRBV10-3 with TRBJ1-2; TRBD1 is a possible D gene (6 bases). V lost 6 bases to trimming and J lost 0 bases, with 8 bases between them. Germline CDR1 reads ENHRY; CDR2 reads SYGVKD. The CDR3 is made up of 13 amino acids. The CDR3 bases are TGTGCCATCAGGGACAGCTCTAACTATGGCTACACCTTC. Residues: CAIRDSSNYGYTF.

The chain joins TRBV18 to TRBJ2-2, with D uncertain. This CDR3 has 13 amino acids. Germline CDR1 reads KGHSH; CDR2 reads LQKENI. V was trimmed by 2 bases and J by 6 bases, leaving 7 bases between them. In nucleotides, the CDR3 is TGTGCCAGCTCACCAGTCGTGTCCGGGGAGCTGTTTTTT. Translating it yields CASSPVVSGELFF.

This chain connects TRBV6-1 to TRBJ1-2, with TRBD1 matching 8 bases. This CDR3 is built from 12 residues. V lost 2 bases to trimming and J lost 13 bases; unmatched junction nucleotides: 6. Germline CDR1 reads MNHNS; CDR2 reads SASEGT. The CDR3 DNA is TGTGCCAGCAGTGAATGGCAGGGGGCCATCACCTTC. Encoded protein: CASSEWQGAITF.

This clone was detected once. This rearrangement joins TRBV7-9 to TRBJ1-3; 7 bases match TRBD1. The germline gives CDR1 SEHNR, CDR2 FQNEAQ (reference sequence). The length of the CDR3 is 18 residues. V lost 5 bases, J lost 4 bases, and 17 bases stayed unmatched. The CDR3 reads CASSTSLTGKNKGNTIYF. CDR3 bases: TGTGCCAGCAGCACTAGCCTGACAGGGAAGAATAAAGGAAACACCATATATTTT.

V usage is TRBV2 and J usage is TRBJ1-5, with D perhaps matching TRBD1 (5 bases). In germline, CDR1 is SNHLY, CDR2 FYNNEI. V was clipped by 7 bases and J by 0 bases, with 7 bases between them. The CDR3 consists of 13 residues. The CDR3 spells CASKRGSNQPQHF. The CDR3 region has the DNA TGTGCCAGCAAGAGGGGTAGCAATCAGCCCCAGCATTTT.

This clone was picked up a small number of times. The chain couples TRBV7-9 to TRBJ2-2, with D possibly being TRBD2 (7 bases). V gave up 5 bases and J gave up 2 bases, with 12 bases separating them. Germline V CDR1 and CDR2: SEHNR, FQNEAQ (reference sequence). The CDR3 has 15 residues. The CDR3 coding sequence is TGTGCCAGCAGCCGGGGAGGGGGTAACACCGGGGAGCTGTTTTTT. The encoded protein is CASSRGGGNTGELFF.

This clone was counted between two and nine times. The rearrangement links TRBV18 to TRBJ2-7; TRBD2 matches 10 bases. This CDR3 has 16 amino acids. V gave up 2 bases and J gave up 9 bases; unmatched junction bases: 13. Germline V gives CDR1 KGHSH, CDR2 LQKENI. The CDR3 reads CASSPSPSGGLVVQYF. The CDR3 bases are TGTGCCAGCTCACCAAGTCCTAGCGGGGGTCTTGTCGTGCAGTACTTC.